The source of this TCR beta chain is a study of response to subunit inactivated influenza vaccine. General observations from the study: Researchers suggested that each seasonal influenza vaccination recruits few new T cells.

The CDR3 covers 16 residues. Germline V gene data show CDR1 as MNHNS and CDR2 as SASEGT. The trim removed 7 bases at V and 6 bases at J, leaving 13 bases unmatched. TCRdb used MiXCR to reprocess the RT-PCR reads, holding one entry per CDR3 protein. This repertoire shows approximately 500,000 distinct CDR3 sequences, around 15% found once; its top ten account for over 8.5%. In the case of this clonotype: Antigen: not known.

The sequence derives from a man in his forties or fifties who received an inactivated influenza vaccine. The sample consisted of PBMCs from blood, taken 11 to 12 days after vaccination. This sequence joins TRBV6-1 and TRBJ2-7, with 12 bases that match TRBD1. CDR3 in amino acids: CASTLNSGTGGSEQYF. CDR3 DNA: TGTGCCAGCACTCTGAACTCCGGGACAGGGGGCTCCGAGCAGTACTTC.